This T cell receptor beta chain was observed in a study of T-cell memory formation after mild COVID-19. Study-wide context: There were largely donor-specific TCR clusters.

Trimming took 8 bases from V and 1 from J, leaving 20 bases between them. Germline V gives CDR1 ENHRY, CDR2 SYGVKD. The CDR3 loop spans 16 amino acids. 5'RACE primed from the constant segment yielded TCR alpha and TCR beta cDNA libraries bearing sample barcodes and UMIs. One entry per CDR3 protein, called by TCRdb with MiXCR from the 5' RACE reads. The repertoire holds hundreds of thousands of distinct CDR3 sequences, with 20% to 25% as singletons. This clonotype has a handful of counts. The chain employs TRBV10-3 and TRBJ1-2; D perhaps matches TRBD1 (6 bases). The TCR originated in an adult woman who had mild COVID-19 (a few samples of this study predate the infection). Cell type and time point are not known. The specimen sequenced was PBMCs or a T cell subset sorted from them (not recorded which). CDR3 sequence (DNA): TGTGCCATCGGAAGCCAAGAACAGGGATTTAACTATGGCTACACCTTC. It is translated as CAIGSQEQGFNYGYTF.